Described below is a single T cell receptor (beta chain) sequence and its context. The antigen is undetermined. The donors were part of the approximately 130-subject validation cohort, which stood apart from the approximately 670-subject first cohort. These data come from a study of cytomegalovirus exposure and HLA in healthy donors. General observations from the study: Testing in vitro showed a few CMV-associated chains specific for CMV antigens. In the approximately 120 validation repertoires, a later analysis found that first-cohort TCR clusters tended to co-occur. Associated with cytomegalovirus, according to the listing, were some 150 TCR beta chains.

This CDR3 is 15 amino acids long. V shed 5 bases and J 3 bases; nucleotides not matched to a gene: 3. The germline CDR1 and CDR2 sequences are MNHEY and SMNVEV (reference sequence). The table came from immunoSEQ multiplex PCR; TCRdb's copy has only in-frame clones and leaves some out. Among approximately 150,000 clones listed, roughly nine tenths were seen once. Sequencing was carried out using PBMCs. The TCR originated in a woman between 18 and 29 years old in good health and CMV-seropositive. The gene calls are TRBV27 and TRBJ2-1; 11 nucleotides match TRBD2. The CDR3 sequence: CASSPGLADYNEQFF. CDR3 DNA sequence: TGTGCCAGCAGTCCGGGACTAGCGGACTACAATGAGCAGTTCTTC.